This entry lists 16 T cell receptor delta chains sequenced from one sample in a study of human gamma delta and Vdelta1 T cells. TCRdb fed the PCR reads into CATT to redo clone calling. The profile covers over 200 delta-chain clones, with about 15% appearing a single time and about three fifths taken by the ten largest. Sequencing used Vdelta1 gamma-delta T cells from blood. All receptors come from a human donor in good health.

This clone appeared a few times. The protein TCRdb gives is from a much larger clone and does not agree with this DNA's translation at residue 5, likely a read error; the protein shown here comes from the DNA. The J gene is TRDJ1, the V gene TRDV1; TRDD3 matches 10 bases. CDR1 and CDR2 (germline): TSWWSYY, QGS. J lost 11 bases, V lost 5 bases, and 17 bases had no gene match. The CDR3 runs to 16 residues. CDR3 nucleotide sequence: TGTGCTCTTGGGAAACCTACTGACCCCGACTGGGGGATTCTCATCTTT. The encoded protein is CALGKPTDPDWGILIF.

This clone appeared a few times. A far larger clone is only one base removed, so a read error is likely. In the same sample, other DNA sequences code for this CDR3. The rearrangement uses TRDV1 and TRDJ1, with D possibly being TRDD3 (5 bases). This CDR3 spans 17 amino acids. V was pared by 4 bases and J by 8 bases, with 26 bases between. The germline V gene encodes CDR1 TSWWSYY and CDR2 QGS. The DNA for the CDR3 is TGTGCTCTTGGGGGATCCACTGTGCTGCGGGGAATGGGGAAACTCATCTTT. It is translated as CALGGSTVLRGMGKLIF.

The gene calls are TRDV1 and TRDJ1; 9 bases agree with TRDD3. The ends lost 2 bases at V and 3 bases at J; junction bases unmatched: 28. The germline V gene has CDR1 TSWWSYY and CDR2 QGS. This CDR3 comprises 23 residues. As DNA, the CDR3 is TGTGCTCTTGGGGAAAATAAAGTGGGCACCTCCAGGTGGGGGATAAGGTACCCCGATAAACTCATCTTT. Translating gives CALGENKVGTSRWGIRYPDKLIF.

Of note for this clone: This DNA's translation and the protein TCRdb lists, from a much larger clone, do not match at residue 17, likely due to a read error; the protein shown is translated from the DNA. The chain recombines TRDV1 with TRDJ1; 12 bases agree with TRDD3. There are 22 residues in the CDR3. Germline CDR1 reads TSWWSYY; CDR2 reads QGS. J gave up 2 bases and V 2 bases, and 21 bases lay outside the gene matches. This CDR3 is CALGESSIRAPILGDTTDKLIF. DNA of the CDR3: TGTGCTCTTGGGGAATCATCTATTCGTGCCCCAATACTGGGGGATACTACCGATAAACTCATCTTT.

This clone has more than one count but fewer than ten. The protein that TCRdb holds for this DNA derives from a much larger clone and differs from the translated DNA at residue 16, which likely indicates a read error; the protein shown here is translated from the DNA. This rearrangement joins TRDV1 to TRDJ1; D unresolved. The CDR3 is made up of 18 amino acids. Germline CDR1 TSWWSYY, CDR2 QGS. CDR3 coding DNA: TGTGCTCTTGGGTACTCGGGGTACAAACTGCCTAACACCGATAAACACATCTTT. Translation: CALGYSGYKLPNTDKHIF.

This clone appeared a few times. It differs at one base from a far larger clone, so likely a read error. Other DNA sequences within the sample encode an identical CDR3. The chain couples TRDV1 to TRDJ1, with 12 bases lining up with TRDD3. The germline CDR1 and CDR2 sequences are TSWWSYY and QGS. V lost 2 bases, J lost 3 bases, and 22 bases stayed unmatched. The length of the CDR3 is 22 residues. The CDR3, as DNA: TGTGCTCTTGGGGAATCATCTATTCGTGCACCAATACTGGGGGATACTGCCGATAAACTCATCTTT. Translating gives CALGESSIRAPILGDTADKLIF.

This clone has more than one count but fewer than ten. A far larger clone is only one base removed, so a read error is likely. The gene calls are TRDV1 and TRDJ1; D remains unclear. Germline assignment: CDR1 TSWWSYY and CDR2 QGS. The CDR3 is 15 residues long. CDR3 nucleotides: TGTGCTCTTGGGGAAGGCTCCCATATCCTTTATAAACGCATCTTT. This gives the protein CALGEGSHILYKRIF.

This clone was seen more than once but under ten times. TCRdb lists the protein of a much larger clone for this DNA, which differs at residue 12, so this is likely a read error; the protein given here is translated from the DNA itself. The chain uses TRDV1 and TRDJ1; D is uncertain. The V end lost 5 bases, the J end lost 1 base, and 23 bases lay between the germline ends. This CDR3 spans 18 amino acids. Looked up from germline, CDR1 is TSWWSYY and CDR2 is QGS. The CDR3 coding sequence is TGTGCTCTTGGGTACTCGGGGTACAAACTGCCTATCACCGATAAACTCATCTTT. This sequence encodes CALGYSGYKLPITDKLIF.

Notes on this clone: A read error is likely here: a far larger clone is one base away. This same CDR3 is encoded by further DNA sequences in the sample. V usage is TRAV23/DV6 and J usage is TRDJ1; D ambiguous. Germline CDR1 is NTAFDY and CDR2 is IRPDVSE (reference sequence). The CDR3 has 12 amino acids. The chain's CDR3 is CAGRVRADKLIF. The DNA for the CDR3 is TGTGCTGGGCGCGTGCGGGCGGATAAACTCATCTTT.

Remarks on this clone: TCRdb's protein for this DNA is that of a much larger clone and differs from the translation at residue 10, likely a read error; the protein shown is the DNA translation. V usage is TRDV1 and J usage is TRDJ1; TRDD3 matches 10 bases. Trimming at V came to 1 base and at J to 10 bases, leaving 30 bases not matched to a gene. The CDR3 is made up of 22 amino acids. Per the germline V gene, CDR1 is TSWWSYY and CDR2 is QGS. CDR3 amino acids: CALGEPYRAVLRGIRSPWGLIF. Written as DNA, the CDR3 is TGTGCTCTTGGGGAACCCTATCGGGCCGTCCTACGGGGGATACGATCACCGTGGGGACTCATCTTT.

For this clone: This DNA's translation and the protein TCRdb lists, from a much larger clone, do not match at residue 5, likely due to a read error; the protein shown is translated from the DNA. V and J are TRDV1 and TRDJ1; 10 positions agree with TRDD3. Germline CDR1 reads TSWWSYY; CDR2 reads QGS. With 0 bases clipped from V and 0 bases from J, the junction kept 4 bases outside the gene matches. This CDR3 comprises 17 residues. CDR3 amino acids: CALGELLGDPYTDKLIF. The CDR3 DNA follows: TGTGCTCTTGGGGAACTACTGGGGGATCCCTACACCGATAAACTCATCTTT.

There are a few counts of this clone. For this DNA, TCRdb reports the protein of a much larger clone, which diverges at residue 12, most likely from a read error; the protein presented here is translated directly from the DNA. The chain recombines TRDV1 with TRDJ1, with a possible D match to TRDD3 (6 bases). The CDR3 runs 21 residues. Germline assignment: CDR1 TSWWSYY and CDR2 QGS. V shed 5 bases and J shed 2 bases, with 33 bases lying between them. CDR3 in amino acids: CALGNPPGVRGCRCETDKLIF. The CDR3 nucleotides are TGTGCTCTTGGGAACCCACCGGGGGTCCGGGGATGTAGATGTGAGACCGATAAACTCATCTTT.

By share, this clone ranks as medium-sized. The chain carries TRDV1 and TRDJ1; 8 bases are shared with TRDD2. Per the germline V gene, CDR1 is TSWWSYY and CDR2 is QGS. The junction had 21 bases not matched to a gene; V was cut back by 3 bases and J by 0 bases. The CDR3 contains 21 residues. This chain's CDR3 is CALGDNFLRITGLSYTDKLIF. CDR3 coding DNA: TGTGCTCTTGGGGACAACTTCCTACGGATTACTGGGTTGTCGTACACCGATAAACTCATCTTT.

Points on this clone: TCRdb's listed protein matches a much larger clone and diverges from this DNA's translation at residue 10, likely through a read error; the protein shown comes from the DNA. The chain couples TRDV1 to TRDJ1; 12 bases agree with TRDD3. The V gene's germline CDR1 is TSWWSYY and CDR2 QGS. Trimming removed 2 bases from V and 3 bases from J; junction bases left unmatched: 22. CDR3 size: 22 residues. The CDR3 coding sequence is TGTGCTCTTGGGGAATCATCTATTCGTGACCCAATACTGGGGGATACTGCCGATAAACTCATCTTT. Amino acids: CALGESSIRDPILGDTADKLIF.

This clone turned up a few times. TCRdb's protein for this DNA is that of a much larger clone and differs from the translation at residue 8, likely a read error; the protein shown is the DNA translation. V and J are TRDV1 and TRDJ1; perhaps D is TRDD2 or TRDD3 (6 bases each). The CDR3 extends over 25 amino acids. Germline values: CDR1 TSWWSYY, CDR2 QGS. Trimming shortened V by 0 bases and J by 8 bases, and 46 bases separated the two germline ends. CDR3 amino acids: CALGELPPPTSLGTGRSPGSRKLIF. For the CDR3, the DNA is TGTGCTCTTGGGGAACTACCCCCTCCTACGTCCCTGGGGACCGGGAGGTCGCCAGGCTCTAGAAAACTCATCTTT.

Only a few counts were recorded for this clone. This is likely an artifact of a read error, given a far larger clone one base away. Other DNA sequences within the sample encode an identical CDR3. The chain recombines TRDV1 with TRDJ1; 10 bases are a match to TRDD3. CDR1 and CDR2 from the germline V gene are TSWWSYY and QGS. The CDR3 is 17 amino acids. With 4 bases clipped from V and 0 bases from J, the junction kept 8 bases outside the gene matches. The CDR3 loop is CALGVLLGDPYTDKLIF. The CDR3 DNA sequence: TGTGCTCTTGGGGTGCTACTGGGGGATCCCTACACCGATAAACTCATCTTT.